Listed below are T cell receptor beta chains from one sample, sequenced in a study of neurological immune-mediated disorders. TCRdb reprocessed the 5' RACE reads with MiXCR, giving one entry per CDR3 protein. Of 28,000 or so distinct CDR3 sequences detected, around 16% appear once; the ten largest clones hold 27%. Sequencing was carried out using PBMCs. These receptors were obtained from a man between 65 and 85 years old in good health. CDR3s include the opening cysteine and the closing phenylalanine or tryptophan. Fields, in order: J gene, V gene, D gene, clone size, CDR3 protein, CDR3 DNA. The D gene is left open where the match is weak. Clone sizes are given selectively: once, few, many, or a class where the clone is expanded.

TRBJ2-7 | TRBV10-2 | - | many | CASRETDGVYEQYF | TGCGCCAGCAGGGAAACGGACGGAGTTTACGAGCAGTACTTC
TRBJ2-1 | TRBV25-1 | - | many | CANQGPNNEQFF | TGTGCCAACCAGGGCCCGAACAATGAGCAGTTCTTC
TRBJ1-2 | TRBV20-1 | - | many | CSAGQYKNYGYTF | TGCAGTGCGGGCCAGTATAAAAACTATGGCTACACCTTC
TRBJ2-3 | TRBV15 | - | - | CATSLRDGLSTDTQYF | TGTGCCACCAGCCTCAGGGACGGCTTAAGCACAGATACGCAGTATTTT
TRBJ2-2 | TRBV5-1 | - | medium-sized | CASSLVDSGELFF | TGCGCCAGCAGCTTGGTGGATAGCGGGGAGCTGTTTTTT
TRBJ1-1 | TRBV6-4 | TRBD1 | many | CASRKDGGTGNTEAFF | TGTGCCAGCAGAAAAGATGGTGGGACAGGGAACACTGAAGCTTTCTTT
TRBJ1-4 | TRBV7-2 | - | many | CASSLARGATNEKLFF | TGTGCCAGCAGCTTAGCGCGGGGCGCAACTAATGAAAAACTGTTTTTT
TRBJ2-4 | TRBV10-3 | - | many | CAVSQGTKNIQYF | TGTGCCGTCAGCCAGGGGACTAAAAACATTCAGTACTTC
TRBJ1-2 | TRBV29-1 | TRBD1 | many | CSVEWQGANGYTF | TGCAGCGTTGAATGGCAGGGGGCTAATGGCTACACCTTC
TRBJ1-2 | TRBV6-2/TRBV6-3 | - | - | CASSPRGVFANYGYTF | TGTGCCAGCAGCCCCCGTGGAGTGTTTGCTAACTATGGCTACACCTTC
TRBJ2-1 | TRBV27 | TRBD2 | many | CASRGGTSGNNEQFF | TGTGCCAGCAGGGGGGGGACTAGCGGAAACAATGAGCAGTTCTTC
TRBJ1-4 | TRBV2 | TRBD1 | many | CASTPGGYGEKLFF | TGTGCCAGCACCCCAGGGGGATATGGTGAAAAACTGTTTTTT
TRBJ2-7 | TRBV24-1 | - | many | CATSDARLGAAYEQYF | TGTGCCACCAGTGATGCCCGGCTGGGGGCGGCCTACGAGCAGTACTTC
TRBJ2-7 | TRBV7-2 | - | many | CASSRIRPTYEQYF | TGTGCCAGCAGCCGTATAAGGCCTACCTACGAGCAGTACTTC
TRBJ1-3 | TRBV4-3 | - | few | CASSQGPYRDQDTIYF | TGCGCCAGCAGCCAAGGGCCCTACCGGGACCAGGACACCATATATTTT
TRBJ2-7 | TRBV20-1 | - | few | CSARDVLGLPSYEQYF | TGCAGTGCTAGAGATGTGTTGGGACTCCCATCCTACGAGCAGTACTTC
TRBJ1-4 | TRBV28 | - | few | CASSLERGDREKLFF | TGTGCCAGCAGTTTAGAAAGGGGGGACCGGGAAAAACTGTTTTTT
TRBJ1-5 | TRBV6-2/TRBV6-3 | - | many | CASMPGASQPQHF | TGTGCCAGCATGCCGGGGGCCTCGCAGCCCCAGCATTTT
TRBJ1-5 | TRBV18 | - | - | CASSTGARSNQPQHF | TGTGCCAGCTCCACGGGGGCCCGTAGCAATCAGCCCCAGCATTTT
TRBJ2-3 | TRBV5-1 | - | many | CASSLAQGADTQYF | TGCGCCAGCAGCTTGGCTCAGGGAGCAGATACGCAGTATTTT
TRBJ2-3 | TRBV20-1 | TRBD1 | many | CSAIRGDRDTDTQYF | TGCAGTGCTATAAGGGGGGACAGGGACACAGATACGCAGTATTTT
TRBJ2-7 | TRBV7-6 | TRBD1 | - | CASSFEQGSYEQYF | TGTGCCAGCAGCTTCGAACAGGGGTCCTACGAGCAGTACTTC
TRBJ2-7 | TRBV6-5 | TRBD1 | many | CASRPGTVSYEQYF | TGTGCCAGCAGGCCCGGGACAGTCTCCTACGAGCAGTACTTC
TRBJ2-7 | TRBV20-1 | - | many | CSAKRINSYEQYF | TGCAGTGCTAAGCGGATTAATTCCTACGAGCAGTACTTC
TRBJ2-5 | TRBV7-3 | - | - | CASSTGLNGWPQETQYF | TGTGCCAGCAGCACCGGACTGAACGGGTGGCCCCAAGAGACCCAGTACTTC
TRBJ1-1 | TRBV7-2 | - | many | CASSLFYAGTEAFF | TGTGCCAGCAGCCTGTTTTACGCGGGCACTGAAGCTTTCTTT
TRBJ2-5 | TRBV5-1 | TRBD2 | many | CASRAGAQETQYF | TGCGCCAGCAGAGCGGGGGCCCAAGAGACCCAGTACTTC
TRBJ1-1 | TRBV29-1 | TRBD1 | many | CSTSQGVNTEAFF | TGCAGCACCTCACAGGGGGTGAACACTGAAGCTTTCTTT
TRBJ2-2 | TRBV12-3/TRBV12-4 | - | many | CASNAGPGELFF | TGTGCCAGCAATGCAGGGCCCGGGGAGCTGTTTTTT
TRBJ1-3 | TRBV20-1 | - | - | CSILDRSGNTIYF | TGCAGTATTCTGGACCGCTCTGGAAACACCATATATTTT
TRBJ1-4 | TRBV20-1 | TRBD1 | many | CSAREVRGHEKLFF | TGCAGTGCTAGAGAAGTCAGGGGGCATGAAAAACTGTTTTTT
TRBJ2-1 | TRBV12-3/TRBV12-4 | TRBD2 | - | CASSFTSGGANEQFF | TGTGCCAGCAGTTTCACTAGCGGGGGGGCCAATGAGCAGTTCTTC
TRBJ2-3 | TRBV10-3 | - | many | CAISSGGWGTDTQYF | TGTGCCATCAGTTCTGGGGGATGGGGCACAGATACGCAGTATTTT
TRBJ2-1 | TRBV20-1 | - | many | CRALRTGGRFNEQFF | TGCAGGGCCCTCCGTACGGGGGGCCGTTTTAATGAGCAGTTCTTC
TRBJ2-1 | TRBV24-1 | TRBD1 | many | CATSDHEPTDRVQFF | TGTGCCACCAGTGATCACGAACCTACGGACAGGGTACAGTTCTTC
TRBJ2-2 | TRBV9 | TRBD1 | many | CASSLFDRVTGELFF | TGTGCCAGCAGCCTCTTCGACAGGGTCACCGGGGAGCTGTTTTTT
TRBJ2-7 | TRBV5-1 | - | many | CASSPDGYYEQYF | TGCGCCAGCAGCCCGGACGGGTACTACGAGCAGTACTTC
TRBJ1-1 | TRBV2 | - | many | CASSATLAGVTEAFF | TGTGCCAGCAGCGCTACCCTGGCGGGGGTCACTGAAGCTTTCTTT
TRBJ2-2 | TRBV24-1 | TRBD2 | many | CATSADREGTRELFF | TGTGCCACCAGTGCTGATCGGGAGGGTACGAGGGAGCTGTTTTTT
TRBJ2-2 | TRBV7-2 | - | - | CASSLGQFTGELFF | TGTGCCAGCAGCTTAGGCCAGTTCACCGGGGAGCTGTTTTTT
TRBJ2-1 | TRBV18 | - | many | CASSPPFTTPPNEQFF | TGTGCCAGCTCACCACCGTTCACGACACCTCCGAATGAGCAGTTCTTC
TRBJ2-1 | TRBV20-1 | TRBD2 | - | CSALLRTSGSYNEQFF | TGCAGTGCTCTCCTTCGGACTAGCGGCTCATACAATGAGCAGTTCTTC
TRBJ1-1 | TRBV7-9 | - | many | CASSLALGGGNTEAFF | TGTGCCAGCAGCTTAGCCCTAGGCGGGGGGAACACTGAAGCTTTCTTT
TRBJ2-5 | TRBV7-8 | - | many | CASSLTPGGETQYF | TGTGCCAGCAGCTTAACGCCTGGAGGGGAGACCCAGTACTTC
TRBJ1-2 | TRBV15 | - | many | CATNSDKGTNNYGYTF | TGTGCCACTAATTCCGATAAGGGGACCAATAACTATGGCTACACCTTC
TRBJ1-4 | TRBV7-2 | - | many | CASRDRLNEKLFF | TGTGCCAGCAGAGACAGGCTTAATGAAAAACTGTTTTTT